A selection of T cell receptor beta chains follows, all from one sample in a study of cytomegalovirus exposure and HLA in healthy donors. Libraries were prepared by immunoSEQ multiplex PCR; TCRdb keeps only in-frame clonotypes and omits some of them. The sample yields some 170,000 clones, about four fifths seen once. Sequencing was carried out using PBMCs. These receptors came from a female donor in good health and CMV-seronegative. CDR3s include the opening cysteine and the closing phenylalanine or tryptophan. D genes are given only for firm matches.

D gene | J gene | V gene | CDR3 protein
TRBD1 | TRBJ2-3 | TRBV5-1 | CASSGQGDTDTQYF
- | TRBJ1-1 | TRBV7-9 | CASSRREILGTEAFF
- | TRBJ1-1 | TRBV28 | CASSLADSGVEAFF
TRBD2 | TRBJ2-7 | TRBV18 | CASSPPGLAGALMHF
- | TRBJ2-1 | TRBV4-3 | CASSQGRGGAGSYNEQFF
- | TRBJ1-2 | TRBV6-1 | CASRPQGTSNYGYTF
- | TRBJ1-1 | TRBV9 | CASSVGQKTEAFF
- | TRBJ2-5 | TRBV5-1 | CASNLGGLGETQYF
TRBD1 | TRBJ2-7 | TRBV4-1 | CASSSRTGIDEQYF
- | TRBJ1-3 | TRBV6-1 | CASSATTGISGNTIYF
TRBD2 | TRBJ2-1 | TRBV2 | CASRDYGTSGRINEQFF
TRBD1 | TRBJ1-2 | TRBV5-1 | CASSLVQGAMGYTF
- | - | TRBV30 | CAWEEQGRREQYF
- | TRBJ2-4 | TRBV19 | CASRSPGLDIQYF
- | TRBJ1-1 | TRBV4-1 | CASSQEIDGAAEAFF
TRBD1 | TRBJ2-7 | TRBV5-1 | CASSLFQGVSYEQYF
- | TRBJ2-1 | TRBV9 | CASNGGAVEQFF
TRBD2 | TRBJ2-3 | TRBV5-4 | CASSFQREDRTDTQYF
TRBD2 | TRBJ2-1 | TRBV30 | CAWSFSGRTYNEQFF
TRBD1 | TRBJ2-7 | TRBV2 | CASSDNRDRYSYEQYF
- | TRBJ2-7 | TRBV28 | CASSFGREDYEQYF
TRBD1 | TRBJ2-7 | TRBV12-5 | CASGSTGGKYEQYF
TRBD1 | TRBJ1-1 | TRBV4-1 | CASSLWGGGGGTEAFF
TRBD1 | TRBJ1-2 | TRBV6-1 | CASSRQGLNYGYTF
TRBD2 | TRBJ2-2 | TRBV7-9 | CSSSQGTIDTGELFF
TRBD1 | TRBJ2-2 | TRBV9 | CASSFRQGPNTGELFF
- | TRBJ1-4 | TRBV18 | CASSPLQGATNEKLFF
- | TRBJ1-6 | TRBV2 | CASSEAGAHNSPLHF
- | TRBJ2-5 | TRBV7-7 | CASSPATGTTQETQYF
- | TRBJ2-7 | TRBV6-5 | CASSPSTGSYEQYF